This paragraph covers one T cell receptor (beta chain) sequence. Its target is not known. The total RNA that was extracted per sample amounted to at least 5.5 micrograms. This record comes from a study of blood T cells in healthy people across ages. Study-level points and caveats: It was held that diversity estimates obtained from one million T cells represented underestimates.

This CDR3 has 16 residues. The germline gives CDR1 LNHNV, CDR2 YYDKDF (reference sequence). V was cut by 0 bases and J by 8 bases, with 16 bases left in between. PCR was performed a second time for roughly 7 to 11 cycles using a sample-barcoded 5' primer and a J-beta primer mix. There were at least 2.5 million CDR3-containing paired-end reads obtained from each sample. One entry per CDR3 protein, called by TCRdb with MiXCR from the 5' RACE reads. The sample shows hundreds of thousands of distinct CDR3 sequences, 62% of them seen only once. The rearrangement joins TRBV15 to TRBJ1-4; D call uncertain. Sequenced material: blood. The TCR sequence derives from a man aged 30 to 45 in good health. Here the CDR3 reads CATSRDSADLGEKLFF. The CDR3 DNA sequence: TGTGCCACCAGCAGAGATTCGGCAGATCTAGGGGAAAAACTGTTTTTT.